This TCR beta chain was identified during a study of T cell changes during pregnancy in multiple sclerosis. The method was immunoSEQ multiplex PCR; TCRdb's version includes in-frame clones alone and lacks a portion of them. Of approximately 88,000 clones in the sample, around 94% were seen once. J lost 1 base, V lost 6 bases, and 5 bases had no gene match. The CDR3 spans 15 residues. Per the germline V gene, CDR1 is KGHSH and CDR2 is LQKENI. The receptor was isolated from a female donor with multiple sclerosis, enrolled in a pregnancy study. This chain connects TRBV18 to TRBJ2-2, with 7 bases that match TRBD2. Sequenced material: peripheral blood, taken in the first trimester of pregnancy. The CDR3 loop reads CASSPSGGNTGELFF. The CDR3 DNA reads TGTGCCAGCTCCCCGTCGGGAGGGAACACCGGGGAGCTGTTTTTT.